The present T cell receptor (beta chain) was sequenced within a study of technical replicates of blood from a few donors (dated 2017 in TCRdb). The library came from the immunoSEQ multiplex PCR assay. TCRdb stores this immuneACCESS table with in-frame sequences only. Part of the clones is absent; in the studies checked, under half of the shortfall reflects unresolved V genes, and no reason is known for the rest. Within this sample are approximately 99,000 clones, with roughly 96% of them counted one time only. 0.36% of the sample comes from the top ten. V is cut by 2 bases and J by 0 bases, and the space between the germline ends is 11 bases. The CDR3 has 16 amino acids, counting the end cysteine and phenylalanine. Solely the CDR3 DNA is kept, with 48 bases framed from the first base. CDR1 and CDR2 (MNHNS, SASEGT) derive from the germline V gene. On this clone: Its antigen is currently not known. Per-base quality was not reported, and no clone a single base away is much larger than it.

The TCR was taken from a human donor in good health. The specimen was T cells isolated from PBMCs. This chain is built from TRBV6-1 and TRBJ2-4; no D gene can be assigned with confidence. At the DNA level, the sequence is TGTGCCAGCAGTGAAATAGACACAATAGCCAAAAACATTCAGTACTTC. Translated, this is CASSEIDTIAKNIQYF.